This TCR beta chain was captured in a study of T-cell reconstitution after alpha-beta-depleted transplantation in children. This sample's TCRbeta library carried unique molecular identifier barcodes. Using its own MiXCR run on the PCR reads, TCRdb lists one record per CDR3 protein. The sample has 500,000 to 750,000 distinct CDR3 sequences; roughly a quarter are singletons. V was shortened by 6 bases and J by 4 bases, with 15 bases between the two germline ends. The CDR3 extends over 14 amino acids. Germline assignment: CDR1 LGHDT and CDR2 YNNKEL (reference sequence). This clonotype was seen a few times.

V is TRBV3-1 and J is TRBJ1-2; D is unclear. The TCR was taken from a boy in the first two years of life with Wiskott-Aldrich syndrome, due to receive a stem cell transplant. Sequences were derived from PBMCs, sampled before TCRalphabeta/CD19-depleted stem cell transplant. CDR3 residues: CASSPASGGYGYTF. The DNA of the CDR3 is TGTGCCAGCAGTCCCGCTTCCGGCGGCTATGGCTACACCTTC.